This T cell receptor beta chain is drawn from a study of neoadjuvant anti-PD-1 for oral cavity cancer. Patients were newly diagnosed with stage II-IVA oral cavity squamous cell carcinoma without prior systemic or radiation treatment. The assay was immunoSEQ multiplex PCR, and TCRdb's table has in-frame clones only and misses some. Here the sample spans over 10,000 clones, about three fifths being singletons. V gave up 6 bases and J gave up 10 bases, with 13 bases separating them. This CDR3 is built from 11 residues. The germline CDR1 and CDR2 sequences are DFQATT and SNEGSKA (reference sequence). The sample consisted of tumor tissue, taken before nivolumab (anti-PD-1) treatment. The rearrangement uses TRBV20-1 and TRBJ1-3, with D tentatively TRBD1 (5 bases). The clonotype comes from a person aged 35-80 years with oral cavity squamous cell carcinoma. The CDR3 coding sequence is TGCAGTGCGCAAGACAGTTATACCATATATTTT. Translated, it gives CSAQDSYTIYF.